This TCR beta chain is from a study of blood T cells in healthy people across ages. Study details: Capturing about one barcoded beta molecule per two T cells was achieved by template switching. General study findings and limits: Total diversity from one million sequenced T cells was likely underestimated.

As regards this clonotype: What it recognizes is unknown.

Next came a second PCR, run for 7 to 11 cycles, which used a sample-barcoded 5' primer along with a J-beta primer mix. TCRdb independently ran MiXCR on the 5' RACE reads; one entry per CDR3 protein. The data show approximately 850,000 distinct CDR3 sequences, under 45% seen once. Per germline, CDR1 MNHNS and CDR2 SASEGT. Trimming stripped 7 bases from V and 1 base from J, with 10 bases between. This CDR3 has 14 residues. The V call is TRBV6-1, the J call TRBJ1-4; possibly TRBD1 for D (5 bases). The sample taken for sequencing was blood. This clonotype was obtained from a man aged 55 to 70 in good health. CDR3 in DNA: TGTGCCAGCACCGAGAGGGGAACTAATGAAAAACTGTTTTTT. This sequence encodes CASTERGTNEKLFF.